This T cell receptor beta chain originates from a study of blood T cell repertoires in COVID-19. Study-level background: The study drew acute and convalescent COVID-19 samples from the United States, Italy and Spain. PBMCs, B-cell-depleted T cells, or T cells were the source of the cDNA or gDNA that made up the material.

Here immunoSEQ multiplex PCR was the method, and the copy in TCRdb shows in-frame clones only, minus some. The sample lists more than 250,000 clones, around 88% seen once, with 1% to 1.5% in the top ten. The sequence came from a woman aged 40 to 49 with acute COVID-19. Specimen: PBMCs or T cells enriched from blood (not recorded which).

Here the CDR3 reads CASIPGQGNEKLFF. CDR3 nucleotide sequence: TGTGCCAGTATACCCGGACAGGGAAATGAAAAACTGTTTTTT. V and J are TRBV6-5 and TRBJ1-4; 8 bases match TRBD1. The germline gives CDR1 MNHEY, CDR2 SVGAGI. Losses at the gene ends were 9 bases for V and 5 bases for J; bases not matched to a gene: 8. The CDR3 sequence is 14 residues long.